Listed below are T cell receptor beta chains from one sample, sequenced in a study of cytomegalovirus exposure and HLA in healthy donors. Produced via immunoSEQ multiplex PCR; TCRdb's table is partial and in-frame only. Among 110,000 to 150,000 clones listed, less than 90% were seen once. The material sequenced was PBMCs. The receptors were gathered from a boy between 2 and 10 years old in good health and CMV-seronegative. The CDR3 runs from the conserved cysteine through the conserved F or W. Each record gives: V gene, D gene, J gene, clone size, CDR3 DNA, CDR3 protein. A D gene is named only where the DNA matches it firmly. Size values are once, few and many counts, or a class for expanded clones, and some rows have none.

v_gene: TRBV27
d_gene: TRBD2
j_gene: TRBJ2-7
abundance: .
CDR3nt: TGTGCCAGCAGGAGACTGGGACTAGTCGACGAGCAGTACTTC
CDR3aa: CASRRLGLVDEQYF

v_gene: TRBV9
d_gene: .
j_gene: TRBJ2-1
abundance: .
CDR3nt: TGTGCCAGCAGCGTCACGACAGGCCCTAGTGAGCAGTTCTTC
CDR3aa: CASSVTTGPSEQFF

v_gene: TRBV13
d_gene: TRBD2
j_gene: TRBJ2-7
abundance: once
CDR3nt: TGTGCCAGCAGCTTAGAGACTAGCGGGTTCCGCGAGCAGTACTTC
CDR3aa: CASSLETSGFREQYF

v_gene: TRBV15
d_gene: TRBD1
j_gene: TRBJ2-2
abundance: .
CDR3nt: TGTGCCACCAGCAGCAGGACAGGGATCAACACCGGGGAGCTGTTTTTT
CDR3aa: CATSSRTGINTGELFF

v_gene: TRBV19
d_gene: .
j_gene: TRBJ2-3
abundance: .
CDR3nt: TGTGCCAGTAGTATTGGGGGGAGTAGCACAGATACGCAGTATTTT
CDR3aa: CASSIGGSSTDTQYF

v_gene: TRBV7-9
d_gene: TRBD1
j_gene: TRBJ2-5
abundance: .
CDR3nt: TGTGCCAGCAGCTCGACAGGGGTGGAGACCCAGTACTTC
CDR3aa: CASSSTGVETQYF

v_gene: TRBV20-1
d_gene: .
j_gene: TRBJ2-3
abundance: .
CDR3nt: TGCAGTGGGACAGCTGTCGATACGCAGTATTTT
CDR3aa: CSGTAVDTQYF

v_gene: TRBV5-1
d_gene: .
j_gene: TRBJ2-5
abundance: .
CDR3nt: TGCGCCAGCAGCGCTGGCTTCGGGACACATCAAGAGACCCAGTACTTC
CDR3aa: CASSAGFGTHQETQYF

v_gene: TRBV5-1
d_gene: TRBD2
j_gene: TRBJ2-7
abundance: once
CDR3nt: TGCGCCAGCAGCTGGGCGGGGGGCGTCTCCTACGAGCAGTACTTC
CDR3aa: CASSWAGGVSYEQYF

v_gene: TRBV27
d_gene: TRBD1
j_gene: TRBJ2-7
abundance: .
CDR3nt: TGTGCCAGCAGTTTATCGGTCATGACAGGGGCCTACGAGCAGTACTTC
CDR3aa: CASSLSVMTGAYEQYF

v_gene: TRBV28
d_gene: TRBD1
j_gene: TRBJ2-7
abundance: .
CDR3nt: TGTGCCAGCAGCCTCGGACAGGGTGGGGTCTACGAGCAGTACTTC
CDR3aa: CASSLGQGGVYEQYF

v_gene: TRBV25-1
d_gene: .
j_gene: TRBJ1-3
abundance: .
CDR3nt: TGTGCCAGCAGTCCCCGGGGTCAGATCTACTCTGGAAACACCATATATTTT
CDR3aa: CASSPRGQIYSGNTIYF